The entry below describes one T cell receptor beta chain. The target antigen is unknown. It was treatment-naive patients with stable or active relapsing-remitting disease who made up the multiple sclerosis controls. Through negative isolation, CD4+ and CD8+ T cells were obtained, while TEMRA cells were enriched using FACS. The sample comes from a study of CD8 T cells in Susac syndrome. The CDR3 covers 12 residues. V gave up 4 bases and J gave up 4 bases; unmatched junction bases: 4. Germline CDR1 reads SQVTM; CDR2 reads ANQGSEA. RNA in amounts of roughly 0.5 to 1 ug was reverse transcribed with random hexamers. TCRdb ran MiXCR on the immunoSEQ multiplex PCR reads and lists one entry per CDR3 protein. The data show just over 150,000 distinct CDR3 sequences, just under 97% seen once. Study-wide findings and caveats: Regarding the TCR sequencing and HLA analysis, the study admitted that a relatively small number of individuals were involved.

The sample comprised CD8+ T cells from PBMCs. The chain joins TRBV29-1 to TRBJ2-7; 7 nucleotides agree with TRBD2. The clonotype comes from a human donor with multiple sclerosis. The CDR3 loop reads CSVGQGLYEQYF. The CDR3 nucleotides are TGCAGCGTTGGCCAGGGACTATACGAGCAGTACTTC.